This TCR beta chain was sequenced in a study of shared clonotypes between healthy human individuals. Study results and limitations: On the whole, naive subsets had larger estimated richness than memory subsets had. Sharing across four donors was highest in naive CD4 (around 5%) and lowest in memory CD8 (roughly 0.4%).

Samples underwent the assay at deep level. It was about 210 ng DNA, 30,000 or so T cell genomes, that sorted-subset replicate PCRs used. Profiled with immunoSEQ multiplex PCR; TCRdb holds only in-frame clones, not every one. The sample contains about 120,000 clones, more than 65% of which appear only once. V shed 5 bases, J shed 3 bases, and the junction held 8 bases outside the gene matches. This CDR3 has 16 residues. Germline V gene data show CDR1 as MGHDK and CDR2 as SYGVNS. As regards this clone: Its antigen is not known.

The receptor was isolated from a woman aged 25 to 39 in good health. Specimen: memory CD8+ T cells sorted from blood. Subset indicated: CD45RO+ cells pooled with CCR7-negative TemRA cells. The chain joins TRBV25-1 to TRBJ2-7; 12 bases fit TRBD2. CDR3 in amino acids: CASSPRTSGIIYEQYF. Written as DNA, the CDR3 is TGTGCCAGCAGTCCTCGGACTAGCGGGATAATCTACGAGCAGTACTTC.